The 9 T cell receptor beta chains presented below share a single source sample, sequenced in a study of response to subunit inactivated influenza vaccine. TCRdb reprocessed the RT-PCR reads via MiXCR and lists one record per CDR3 protein. Of hundreds of thousands of distinct CDR3 sequences listed, approximately 12% are singletons. Sequences were derived from PBMCs from blood, sampled on the day of vaccination. Every receptor here comes from a man between 45 and 60 years old who received an inactivated influenza vaccine.

V gene TRBV12-3 or TRBV12-4 combines with J gene TRBJ2-7, with TRBD2 as a possible D gene (6 bases). The CDR3 loop spans 14 amino acids. V was clipped by 1 base and J by 6 bases, with 13 bases between them. The chain's CDR3 is CASSLGGDLGEQYF. The CDR3 bases are TGTGCCAGCAGTTTAGGGGGGGATCTCGGCGAGCAGTACTTC.

This clonotype was counted ten times or more. The V call is TRBV29-1, the J call TRBJ2-3; D is uncertain. Germline loops: CDR1 SQVTM, CDR2 ANQGSEA. V lost 5 bases and J 4 bases, leaving 16 bases between the germline ends. The CDR3 has 14 amino acids. This chain's CDR3 is CSVQTGLGADTQYF. CDR3 bases: TGCAGCGTTCAAACGGGCTTGGGTGCAGATACGCAGTATTTT.

The genes are TRBV28 and TRBJ2-5; weak D call: TRBD2 (6 bases). The germline V and J ends were trimmed by 3 bases and 7 bases, with 15 bases remaining between them. The CDR3 spans 14 residues. Per germline, CDR1 MDHEN and CDR2 SYDVKM. The CDR3 here is CASSFGGTRRTQYF. DNA of the CDR3: TGTGCCAGCAGTTTTGGCGGGACCCGAAGGACCCAGTACTTC.

As DNA, the CDR3 is TGTGCCAGCAGCTTAGAGGCTAGCGGCTTTGGCGAGCAGTACTTC. This codes for CASSLEASGFGEQYF. The chain is built from TRBV7-2 and TRBJ2-7; TRBD2 matches at 7 bases. Germline V gene lookup returns CDR1 SGHTA and CDR2 FQGNSA. J gave up 6 bases and V 1 base, and 9 bases lay outside the gene matches. The CDR3 loop spans 15 amino acids.

This clonotype was counted only a few times. V usage is TRBV5-1 and J usage is TRBJ2-7; 7 bases are a match to TRBD2. CDR3 size: 15 residues. Germline V gives CDR1 SGHRS, CDR2 YFSETQ. V dropped 2 bases and J dropped 0; count of bases not matched to a gene: 5. The CDR3 sequence is CASSFGASGSYEQYF. CDR3 DNA: TGCGCCAGCAGCTTTGGGGCTAGCGGCTCCTACGAGCAGTACTTC.

This clonotype has just a few counts. The rearrangement uses TRBV5-1 and TRBJ2-1, with 7 bases that match TRBD1. CDR3 length: 15 residues. CDR1 and CDR2 from the germline V gene are SGHRS and YFSETQ. With 3 bases clipped from V and 3 bases from J, the junction kept 6 bases outside the gene matches. CDR3 sequence (DNA): TGCGCCAGCAGCTATCGGGACAGCCACTACAATGAGCAGTTCTTC. Protein sequence: CASSYRDSHYNEQFF. Using reference TRBV5-1 and TRBJ2-1 for the parts outside the CDR3, the full variable domain is KAGVTQTPRYLIKTRGQQVTLSCSPISGHRSVSWYQQTPGQGLQFLFEYFSETQRNKGNFPGRFSGRQFSNSRSEMNVSTLELGDSALYLCASSYRDSHYNEQFFGPGTRLTVL.

The gene calls are TRBV5-5 and TRBJ2-2; no reliable D call. The ends were cut back, 7 bases at V and 3 bases at J, with 7 bases in the middle. The CDR3 loop spans 12 amino acids. Per the germline V gene, CDR1 is SGHKS and CDR2 is YYEKEE (reference sequence). The CDR3 reads CASCPYTGELFF. Here the CDR3 DNA reads TGTGCCAGCTGCCCTTACACCGGGGAGCTGTTTTTT.

There are many counts of this clonotype. The gene calls are TRBV5-1 and TRBJ2-1; no clear D. The CDR3 is made up of 16 amino acids. CDR1 and CDR2 from the germline V gene are SGHRS and YFSETQ. V shed 0 bases and J shed 2 bases, with 12 bases lying between them. The CDR3 nucleotides are TGCGCCAGCAGCTTGGCCTCAAGGAGCGCCTACAATGAGCAGTTCTTC. Its protein is CASSLASRSAYNEQFF.

This clonotype was seen more than once but under ten times. The chain combines TRBV4-2 with TRBJ2-3, with D unclear. The V gene's germline CDR1 is LGHNA and CDR2 YNFKEQ. V was pared by 0 bases and J by 3 bases, with 4 bases between. The CDR3 contains 13 residues. The CDR3 region is CASSQDLTDTQYF. Written as DNA, the CDR3 is TGTGCCAGCAGCCAAGATTTAACAGATACGCAGTATTTT.